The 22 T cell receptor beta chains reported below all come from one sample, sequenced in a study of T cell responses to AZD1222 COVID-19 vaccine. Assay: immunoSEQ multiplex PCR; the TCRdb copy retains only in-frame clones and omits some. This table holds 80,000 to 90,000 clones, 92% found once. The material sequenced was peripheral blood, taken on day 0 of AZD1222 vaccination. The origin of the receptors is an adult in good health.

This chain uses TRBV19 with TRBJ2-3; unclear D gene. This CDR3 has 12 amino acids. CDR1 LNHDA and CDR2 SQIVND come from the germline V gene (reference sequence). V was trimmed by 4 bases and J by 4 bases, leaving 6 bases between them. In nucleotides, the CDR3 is TGTGCCAGTAGTACGGTTGCAGATACGCAGTATTTT. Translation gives CASSTVADTQYF.

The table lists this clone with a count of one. The CDR3 DNA follows: TGTGCCAGCAGCCTACAGGGACTGAACACTGAAGCTTTCTTT. It yields the protein CASSLQGLNTEAFF. The genes are TRBV28 and TRBJ1-1; a possible D gene is TRBD1 (6 bases). This CDR3 is built from 14 residues. Looked up from germline, CDR1 is MDHEN and CDR2 is SYDVKM. V was pared by 6 bases and J by 0 bases, with 11 bases between. Full variable domain (rest looked up from reference TRBV28 and TRBJ1-1): DVKVTQSSRYLVKRTGEKVFLECVQDMDHENMFWYRQDPGLGLRLIYFSYDVKMKEKGDIPEGYSVSREKKERFSLILESASTNQTSMYLCASSLQGLNTEAFFGQGTRLTVV.

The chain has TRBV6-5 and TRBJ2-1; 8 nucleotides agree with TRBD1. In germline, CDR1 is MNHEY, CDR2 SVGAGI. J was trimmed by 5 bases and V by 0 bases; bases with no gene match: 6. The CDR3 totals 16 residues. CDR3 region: CASSYSGDRKNNEQFF. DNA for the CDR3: TGTGCCAGCAGTTACTCTGGGGACAGGAAGAACAATGAGCAGTTCTTC.

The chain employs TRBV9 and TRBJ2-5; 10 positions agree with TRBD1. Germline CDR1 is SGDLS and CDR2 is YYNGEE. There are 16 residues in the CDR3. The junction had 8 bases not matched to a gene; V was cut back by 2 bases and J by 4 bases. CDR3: CASSVGGTGASETQYF. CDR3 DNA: TGTGCCAGCAGCGTTGGGGGGACAGGGGCTTCAGAGACCCAGTACTTC.

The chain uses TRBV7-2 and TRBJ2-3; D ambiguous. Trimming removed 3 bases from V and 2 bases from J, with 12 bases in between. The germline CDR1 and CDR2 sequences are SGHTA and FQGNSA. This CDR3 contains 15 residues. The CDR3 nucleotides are TGTGCCAGCAGCTTCTCTCCAGGAAACACAGATACGCAGTATTTT. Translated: CASSFSPGNTDTQYF.

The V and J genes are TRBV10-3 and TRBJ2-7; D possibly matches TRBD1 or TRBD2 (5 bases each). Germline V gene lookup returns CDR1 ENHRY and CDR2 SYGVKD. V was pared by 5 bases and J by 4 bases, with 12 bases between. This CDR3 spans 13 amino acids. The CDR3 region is CAISRDENYEQYF. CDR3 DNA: TGTGCCATCAGTAGGGACGAGAATTACGAGCAGTACTTC.

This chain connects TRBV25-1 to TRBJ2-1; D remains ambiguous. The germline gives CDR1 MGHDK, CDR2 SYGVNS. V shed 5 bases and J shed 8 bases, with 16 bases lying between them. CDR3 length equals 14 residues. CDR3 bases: TGTGCCAGCAGTACATCACCGTTAGTCGATGAGCAGTTCTTC. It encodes CASSTSPLVDEQFF.

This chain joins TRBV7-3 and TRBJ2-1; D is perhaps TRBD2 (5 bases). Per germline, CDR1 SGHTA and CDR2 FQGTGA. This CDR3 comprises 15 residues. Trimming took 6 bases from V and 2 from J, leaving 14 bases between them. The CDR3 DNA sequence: TGTGCCAGCAGTGACGACTACTCCCCCTACAATGAGCAGTTCTTC. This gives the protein CASSDDYSPYNEQFF. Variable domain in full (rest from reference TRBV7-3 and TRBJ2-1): GAGVSQTPSNKVTEKGKYVELRCDPISGHTALYWYRQSLGQGPEFLIYFQGTGAADDSGLPNDRFFAVRPEGSVSTLKIQRTERGDSAVYLCASSDDYSPYNEQFFGPGTRLTVL.

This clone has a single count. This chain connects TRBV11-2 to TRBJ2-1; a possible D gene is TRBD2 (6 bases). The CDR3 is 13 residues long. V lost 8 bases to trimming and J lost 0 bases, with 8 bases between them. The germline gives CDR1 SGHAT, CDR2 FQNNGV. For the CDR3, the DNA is TGTGCCAGCGGAGGGTCCTCCTACAATGAGCAGTTCTTC. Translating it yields CASGGSSYNEQFF. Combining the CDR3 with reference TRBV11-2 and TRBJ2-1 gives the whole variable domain EAGVAQSPRYKIIEKRQSVAFWCNPISGHATLYWYQQILGQGPKLLIQFQNNGVVDDSQLPKDRFSAERLKGVDSTLKIQPAKLEDSAVYLCASGGSSYNEQFFGPGTRLTVL.

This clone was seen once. The CDR3 loop reads CASSLRQGRANEQFF. The DNA for the CDR3 is TGTGCCAGCAGTCTGAGACAGGGACGAGCCAATGAGCAGTTCTTC. The chain uses TRBV27 and TRBJ2-1; 7 bases line up with TRBD1. Losses at the gene ends were 5 bases for V and 6 bases for J; bases not matched to a gene: 10. Germline V CDR1 and CDR2: MNHEY, SMNVEV (reference sequence). CDR3 size: 15 residues.

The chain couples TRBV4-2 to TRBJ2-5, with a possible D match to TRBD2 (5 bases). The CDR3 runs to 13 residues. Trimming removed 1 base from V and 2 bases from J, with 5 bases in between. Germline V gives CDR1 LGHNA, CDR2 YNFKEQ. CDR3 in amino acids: CASSQGEQETQYF. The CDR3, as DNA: TGTGCCAGCAGCCAAGGGGAGCAAGAGACCCAGTACTTC.

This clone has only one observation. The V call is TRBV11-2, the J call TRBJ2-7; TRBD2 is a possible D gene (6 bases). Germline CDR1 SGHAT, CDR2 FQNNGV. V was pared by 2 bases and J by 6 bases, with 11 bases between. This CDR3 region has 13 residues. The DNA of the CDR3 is TGTGCCAGCAGCTTAAGGGTGGGGGGCGAGCAGTACTTC. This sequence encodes CASSLRVGGEQYF.

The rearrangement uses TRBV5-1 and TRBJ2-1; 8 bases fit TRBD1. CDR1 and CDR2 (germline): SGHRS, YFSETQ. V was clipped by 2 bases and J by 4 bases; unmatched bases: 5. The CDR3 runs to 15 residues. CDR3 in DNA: TGCGCCAGCAGCTTCGGCCAGGGGGCATACAATGAGCAGTTCTTC. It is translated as CASSFGQGAYNEQFF.

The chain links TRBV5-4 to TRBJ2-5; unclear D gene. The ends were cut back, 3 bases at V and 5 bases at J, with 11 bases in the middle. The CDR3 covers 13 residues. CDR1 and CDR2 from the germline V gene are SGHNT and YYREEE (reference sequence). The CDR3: CASSSIPRETQYF. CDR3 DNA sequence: TGTGCCAGCAGCTCCATTCCTCGGGAGACCCAGTACTTC.

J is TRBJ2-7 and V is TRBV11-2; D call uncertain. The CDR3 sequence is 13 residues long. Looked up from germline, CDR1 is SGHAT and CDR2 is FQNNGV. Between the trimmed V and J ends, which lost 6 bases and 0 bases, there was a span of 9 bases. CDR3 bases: TGTGCCAGCAGTCGTATCGCCTCCTACGAGCAGTACTTC. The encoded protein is CASSRIASYEQYF.

The CDR3 sequence: CASSPLYGTGLSDTQYF. The DNA for the CDR3 is TGTGCCAGCAGCCCTTTATACGGGACAGGGTTATCAGATACGCAGTATTTT. The genes are TRBV7-9 and TRBJ2-3; 9 bases line up with TRBD1. V was pared by 5 bases and J by 4 bases, with 13 bases of the junction left unmatched. Looked up from germline, CDR1 is SEHNR and CDR2 is FQNEAQ (reference sequence). This CDR3 has 17 residues.

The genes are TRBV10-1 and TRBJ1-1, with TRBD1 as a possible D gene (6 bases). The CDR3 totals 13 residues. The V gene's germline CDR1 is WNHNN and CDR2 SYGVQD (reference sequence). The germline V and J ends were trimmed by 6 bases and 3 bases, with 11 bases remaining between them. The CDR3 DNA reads TGCGCCAGCAGAGGGGAGGGGGACACTGAAGCTTTCTTT. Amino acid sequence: CASRGEGDTEAFF.

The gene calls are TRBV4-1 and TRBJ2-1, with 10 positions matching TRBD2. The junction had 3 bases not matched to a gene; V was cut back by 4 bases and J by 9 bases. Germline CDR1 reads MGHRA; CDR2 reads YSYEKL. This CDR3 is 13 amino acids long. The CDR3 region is CASSREREGEQFF. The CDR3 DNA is TGCGCCAGCAGCCGGGAGCGGGAGGGTGAGCAGTTCTTC.

The CDR3 DNA sequence: TGTGCCAGCAGCTCCGGGACAGTATCCTACGAGCAGTACTTC. This codes for CASSSGTVSYEQYF. The rearrangement joins TRBV14 to TRBJ2-7, with 7 bases matching TRBD1. After removal of 5 bases from V and 1 base from J, the junction contained 5 bases not matched to a gene. This CDR3 spans 14 amino acids. CDR1 SGHDN and CDR2 FVKESK come from the germline V gene.

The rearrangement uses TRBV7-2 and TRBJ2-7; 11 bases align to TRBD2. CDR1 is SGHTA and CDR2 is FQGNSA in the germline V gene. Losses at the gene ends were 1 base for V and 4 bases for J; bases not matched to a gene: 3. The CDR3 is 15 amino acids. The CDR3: CASSLVASGRYEQYF. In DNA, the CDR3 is TGTGCCAGCAGCTTAGTGGCTAGCGGGAGGTACGAGCAGTACTTC.

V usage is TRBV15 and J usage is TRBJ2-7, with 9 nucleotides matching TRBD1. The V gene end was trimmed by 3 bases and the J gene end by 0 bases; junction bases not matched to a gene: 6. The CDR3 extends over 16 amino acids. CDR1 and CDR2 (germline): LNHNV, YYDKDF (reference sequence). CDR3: CATSRPGTGNSYEQYF. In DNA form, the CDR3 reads TGTGCCACCAGCAGGCCAGGGACAGGGAACTCCTACGAGCAGTACTTC. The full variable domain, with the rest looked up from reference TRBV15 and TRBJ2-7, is DAMVIQNPRYQVTQFGKPVTLSCSQTLNHNVMYWYQQKSSQAPKLLFHYYDKDFNNEADTPDNFQSRRPNTSFCFLDIRSPGLGDTAMYLCATSRPGTGNSYEQYFGPGTRLTVT.

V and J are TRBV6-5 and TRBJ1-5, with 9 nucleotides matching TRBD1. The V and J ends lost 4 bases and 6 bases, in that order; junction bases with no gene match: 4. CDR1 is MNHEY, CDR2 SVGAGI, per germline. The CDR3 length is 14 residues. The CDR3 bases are TGTGCCAGCAGTTCCACAGGGGGCCCTCAGCCCCAGCATTTT. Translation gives CASSSTGGPQPQHF.